Below are 28 T cell receptor beta chains sequenced from a single sample in a study of regulatory T cells in long-lasting Graves disease. Construction of the TCR beta libraries employed iRepertoire HTBI primers in conjunction with Arm-PCR of CDR3 regions. TCRdb analysed the multiplex PCR reads with MiXCR anew, one entry per CDR3 protein. The sample consists of about 220,000 distinct CDR3 sequences, roughly 18% of them appearing once. Time point indicated: newly diagnosed GD, antithyroid drugs for less than 3 months. PBMC-derived RNA was used for the TCR library. The same data also went into a second study, on T cells in Graves' hyperthyroidism and ophthalmopathy.

Specimen: peripheral blood mononuclear cells (PBMCs), collected at new diagnosis, from a patient treated with antithyroid drugs. The receptors were sampled from a woman in her 30s with Graves disease.

The chain employs TRBV9 and TRBJ1-1, with D possibly being TRBD1 (6 bases). This CDR3 is 14 amino acids long. Germline V gene sequence: CDR1 SGDLS, CDR2 YYNGEE. The V end lost 7 bases, the J end lost 3 bases, and 16 bases lay between the germline ends. CDR3 nucleotide sequence: TGTGCCAGCCGCGGCCACAGGGAATACACTGAAGCTTTCTTT. This sequence encodes CASRGHREYTEAFF.

This clonotype has a count of ten or more. The chain combines TRBV9 with TRBJ1-6, with TRBD1 identical over 9 bases. The ends lost 4 bases at V and 7 bases at J; junction bases unmatched: 9. The CDR3 sequence is 16 residues long. Germline loops: CDR1 SGDLS, CDR2 YYNGEE. The CDR3 nucleotides are TGTGCCAGCAGCAGAGACACAGGGGGCAGGAATTCACCCCTCCACTTT. Its protein product is CASSRDTGGRNSPLHF.

This clonotype has a count of ten or more. The chain has TRBV29-1 and TRBJ1-1; D uncertain. The CDR3 is 14 amino acids. Trimming removed 4 bases from V and 2 bases from J, with 14 bases in between. Germline V lookup: CDR1 SQVTM, CDR2 ANQGSEA. As DNA, the CDR3 is TGCAGCGTTGTCGGGCCGGTGGTAAACACTGAAGCTTTCTTT. This codes for CSVVGPVVNTEAFF.

This clonotype turned up a few times. The chain is built from TRBV13 and TRBJ2-3; D is unclear. CDR3 length: 14 amino acids. The germline CDR1 and CDR2 sequences are PRHDT and FYEKMQ (reference sequence). The V and J ends lost 5 bases and 6 bases respectively, with 15 bases between them. In nucleotides, the CDR3 is TGTGCCAGCAGCCCCGGGTTGGCTGAGGATACGCAGTATTTT. This encodes CASSPGLAEDTQYF.

This clonotype came up many times. The genes are TRBV20-1 and TRBJ2-7; perhaps D is TRBD1 or TRBD2 (6 bases each). CDR3 length: 16 residues. Trimming left V 0 bases short and J 5 bases short, with 20 bases between. Per germline, CDR1 DFQATT and CDR2 SNEGSKA (reference sequence). The CDR3 protein is CSARDERKGGGDEQYF. The CDR3 DNA is TGCAGTGCTAGAGATGAGCGGAAAGGGGGAGGCGACGAGCAGTACTTC.

In this sample, this clonotype turned up many times. The chain uses TRBV18 and TRBJ1-2; a weak D match, TRBD1 (5 bases). This CDR3 is built from 14 residues. Trimming took off 0 bases at V and 6 bases at J, with 11 bases between the two ends. Germline-derived CDR1 and CDR2 are KGHSH and LQKENI. This chain's CDR3 is CASSPPGRVDGYTF. As DNA, the CDR3 is TGTGCCAGCTCACCACCGGGCAGGGTAGATGGCTACACCTTC. Supplemented by reference TRBV18 and TRBJ1-2, the full variable domain reads NAGVMQNPRHLVRRRGQEARLRCSPMKGHSHVYWYRQLPEEGLKFMVYLQKENIIDESGMPKERFSAEFPKEGPSILRIQQVVRGDSAAYFCASSPPGRVDGYTFGSGTRLTVV.

The chain combines TRBV2 with TRBJ2-3, with D possibly being TRBD1 (6 bases). The ends were cut back, 8 bases at V and 3 bases at J, with 15 bases in the middle. The V gene's germline CDR1 is SNHLY and CDR2 FYNNEI. CDR3 length: 14 amino acids. The CDR3 bases are TGTGCCAGCGCCCCAGGGGATAGGACAGATACGCAGTATTTT. The encoded protein is CASAPGDRTDTQYF. The whole variable domain, remainder taken from reference TRBV2 and TRBJ2-3, is EPEVTQTPSHQVTQMGQEVILRCVPISNHLYFYWYRQILGQKVEFLVSFYNNEISEKSEIFDDQFSVERPDGSNFTLKIRSTKLEDSAMYFCASAPGDRTDTQYFGPGTRLTVL.

The chain is built from TRBV19 and TRBJ2-2; D is unresolved. V lost 4 bases, J lost 1 base, and 7 bases lay in between. The CDR3 sequence is 14 residues long. Germline CDR1 is LNHDA and CDR2 is SQIVND (reference sequence). The CDR3 DNA follows: TGTGCCAGTAGTACCTTGATGAACACCGGGGAGCTGTTTTTT. This sequence encodes CASSTLMNTGELFF.

The rearrangement links TRBV11-2 to TRBJ2-7; perhaps TRBD1 as D (6 bases). CDR1 is SGHAT, CDR2 FQNNGV, per germline. This CDR3 spans 14 amino acids. V lost 1 base, J lost 7 bases, and 14 bases lay in between. CDR3 sequence reads: CASSLGDTSTEQYF. The CDR3 DNA reads TGTGCCAGCAGCTTAGGGGACACGAGTACAGAGCAGTACTTC.

This clonotype was seen many times. The chain couples TRBV10-2 to TRBJ1-3; D not certain. The CDR3 runs to 14 residues. In germline, CDR1 is WSHSY, CDR2 SAAADI. Trimming cost V 3 bases and J 1 base, with 7 bases left between them. This CDR3 reads CASSERGSGNTIYF. The CDR3 nucleotides are TGCGCCAGCAGTGAACGTGGATCTGGAAACACCATATATTTT.

The gene calls are TRBV30 and TRBJ1-6; weak D call: TRBD1 (5 bases). V lost 8 bases and J lost 5, with 16 bases in between. Germline V CDR1 and CDR2: GTSNPN, SVGIG (reference sequence). This CDR3 spans 14 amino acids. CDR3 in amino acids: CAGAPGTNNSPLHF. DNA for the CDR3: TGTGCCGGGGCCCCAGGCACAAATAATTCACCCCTCCACTTT.

This clonotype was counted between two and nine times. V gene TRBV7-7 combines with J gene TRBJ2-3; a weak D match, TRBD2 (6 bases). Germline V lookup: CDR1 SSHAT, CDR2 FNYEAQ (reference sequence). The CDR3 spans 12 residues. CDR3 sequence: CARREFTDTQYF. In nucleotides, the CDR3 is TGTGCTAGACGGGAGTTCACAGATACGCAGTATTTT.

This clonotype turned up a few times. V and J are TRBV19 and TRBJ2-4; 13 bases agree with TRBD2. Germline V gene data show CDR1 as LNHDA and CDR2 as SQIVND (reference sequence). V lost 7 bases and J lost 2; bases outside the gene matches: 11. CDR3 length: 18 amino acids. The CDR3 DNA follows: TGTGCCAGTAAGCGAACCGGGACTAGCGGGGTGACCAAAAACATTCAGTACTTC. Translation: CASKRTGTSGVTKNIQYF.

This clonotype was detected many times. V and J are TRBV20-1 and TRBJ2-1; perhaps TRBD1 as D (6 bases). V was pared by 3 bases and J by 0 bases, with 9 bases between. The germline V gene has CDR1 DFQATT and CDR2 SNEGSKA (reference sequence). The CDR3 has 14 amino acids. In DNA, the CDR3 is TGCAGTGCTAGGGACAGCAACTCCTACAATGAGCAGTTCTTC. Its protein product is CSARDSNSYNEQFF.

This clonotype was picked up many times. CDR3 bases: TGTGCCAGCAGCCCCCCACTAGCTCAGGAGCAGTACTTC. The encoded protein is CASSPPLAQEQYF. This chain links TRBV7-8 with TRBJ2-7; perhaps TRBD2 as D (6 bases). The CDR3 is 13 amino acids. V gave up 5 bases and J gave up 7 bases, with 15 bases separating them. Germline CDR1 is SGHVS and CDR2 is FQNEAQ.

There are many counts of this clonotype. The chain combines TRBV6-4 with TRBJ1-4; no reliable D call. The CDR3 extends over 13 amino acids. Trimming took 4 bases from V and 7 from J, leaving 10 bases between them. CDR1 is MRHNA, CDR2 SNTAGT, per germline. In DNA, the CDR3 is TGTGCCAGCAGTGGAAGGGTCGGTGAAAAACTGTTTTTT. As protein: CASSGRVGEKLFF.

This clonotype was picked up many times. The rearrangement uses TRBV4-1 and TRBJ1-1; 8 bases line up with TRBD1. This CDR3 is built from 14 residues. Germline V lookup: CDR1 MGHRA, CDR2 YSYEKL. With V trimmed by 1 base and J by 4 bases, 2 bases remained unmatched. The CDR3 spells CASSQGDRGTEAFF. The CDR3 region has the DNA TGCGCCAGCAGCCAAGGAGACAGGGGCACTGAAGCTTTCTTT.

On this clonotype: Because it lacks the conserved phenylalanine or tryptophan at the end, this CDR3 is likely a read error. This chain joins TRBV10-3 and TRBJ2-1; 13 bases are shared with TRBD2. Per germline, CDR1 ENHRY and CDR2 SYGVKD. The V segment lost 5 bases and the J segment 2 bases; nucleotides outside the gene matches: 12. The CDR3 extends over 19 amino acids. CDR3 amino acids: CAISLSPLGLAGPYNEQFS. The CDR3 DNA sequence: TGTGCCATCAGTCTAAGCCCCCTGGGACTAGCGGGACCCTACAATGAGCAGTTCTCC.

This clonotype was counted many times. This chain links TRBV18 with TRBJ2-5; D is ambiguous. Germline CDR1 and CDR2: KGHSH and LQKENI. V dropped 3 bases and J dropped 5 bases, with 10 bases sitting between them. The CDR3 runs to 13 residues. The chain's CDR3 is CASSPTRMETQYF. The CDR3 region has the DNA TGTGCCAGCTCACCTACCAGGATGGAGACCCAGTACTTC.

Of note for this clonotype: A much bigger clone sits one base away, suggesting this may be a read error. This chain uses TRBV5-4 with TRBJ2-7, with TRBD1 matching over 7 bases. The V and J ends lost 4 bases and 3 bases, in that order; junction bases with no gene match: 4. Germline-derived CDR1 and CDR2 are SGHNT and YYREEE (reference sequence). CDR3 length equals 13 residues. CDR3 residues: CASSQDRDYEQYF. Here the CDR3 DNA reads TGTGCCAGCAGCCAAGACAGGGACTACGAGCAGTACTTC.

In its sample, this clonotype was seen a few times. The V gene is TRBV12-3 or TRBV12-4, the J gene TRBJ1-3, with D uncertain. V was cut by 4 bases and J by 7 bases, with 11 bases left in between. This CDR3 is built from 13 residues. The CDR3 spells CASSSFHTNTIYF. In DNA, the CDR3 is TGTGCCAGCAGTTCGTTCCATACCAACACCATATATTTT.

This clonotype was seen at least ten times. The gene calls are TRBV28 and TRBJ1-5, with D perhaps TRBD1 (5 bases). CDR1 MDHEN and CDR2 SYDVKM come from the germline V gene. V lost 3 bases to trimming and J lost 0 bases, with 9 bases between them. The CDR3 consists of 15 residues. CDR3 protein: CASSFGGVSNQPQHF. The CDR3 DNA reads TGTGCCAGCAGTTTCGGAGGGGTTAGCAATCAGCCCCAGCATTTT.

There are many counts of this clonotype. The V and J genes are TRBV2 and TRBJ1-1; a weak D match, TRBD1 (6 bases). Trimming cost V 6 bases and J 1 base, with 9 bases left between them. Germline CDR1 reads SNHLY; CDR2 reads FYNNEI. The CDR3 is 13 residues long. CDR3 in amino acids: CASRGHPNTEAFF. The CDR3 nucleotides read TGTGCCAGCAGGGGACACCCGAACACTGAAGCTTTCTTT.

This clonotype occurred many times. The chain joins TRBV20-1 to TRBJ1-1, with 8 bases lining up with TRBD1. J gave up 5 bases and V 6 bases, and 5 bases lay outside the gene matches. The CDR3 extends over 12 amino acids. Germline lookup yields CDR1 DFQATT and CDR2 SNEGSKA (reference sequence). The CDR3 DNA reads TGCAGTGCACCCGGACAGGGAACTGAAGCTTTCTTT. This gives the protein CSAPGQGTEAFF.

This clonotype has ten or more counts. CDR3 bases: TGCGCCAGCAGCCCTGGGACAGCCCAGGGGGAGACCCAGTACTTC. Translating it yields CASSPGTAQGETQYF. The genes are TRBV5-1 and TRBJ2-5, with TRBD1 matching 7 bases. The CDR3 covers 15 residues. CDR1 SGHRS and CDR2 YFSETQ come from the germline V gene. J lost 5 bases, V lost 4 bases, and 11 bases had no gene match.

The table lists this clonotype with many counts. This sequence joins TRBV7-2 and TRBJ2-7; 12 bases line up with TRBD2. CDR3 length: 15 residues. In germline, CDR1 is SGHTA, CDR2 FQGNSA. The junction had 4 bases not matched to a gene; V was cut back by 4 bases and J by 3 bases. The CDR3, as DNA: TGTGCCAGCAGCTCGACTAGCGGGGGCCTCTACGAGCAGTACTTC. It is translated as CASSSTSGGLYEQYF.

This clonotype was recorded at least ten times. This chain uses TRBV6-1 with TRBJ1-2; no reliable D call. Trimming removed 1 base from V and 3 bases from J, with 9 bases in between. The CDR3 covers 14 residues. Germline CDR1 and CDR2: MNHNS and SASEGT. In DNA, the CDR3 is TGTGCCAGCAGTGAAGGAGGGTTCGACTATGGCTACACCTTC. This translates into CASSEGGFDYGYTF.

The sample holds many counts of this clonotype. The V and J genes are TRBV2 and TRBJ2-1; 8 nucleotides line up with TRBD2. CDR1 and CDR2 from the germline V gene are SNHLY and FYNNEI. The CDR3 totals 16 residues. The V gene end was trimmed by 2 bases and the J gene end by 8 bases; junction bases not matched to a gene: 11. CDR3 sequence: CASSEPLLAGKDEQFF. The CDR3 DNA reads TGTGCCAGCAGTGAACCCCTTTTAGCGGGGAAAGATGAGCAGTTCTTC. The full variable domain, rest sourced from reference TRBV2 and TRBJ2-1, is EPEVTQTPSHQVTQMGQEVILRCVPISNHLYFYWYRQILGQKVEFLVSFYNNEISEKSEIFDDQFSVERPDGSNFTLKIRSTKLEDSAMYFCASSEPLLAGKDEQFFGPGTRLTVL.